This T cell receptor beta chain was captured by sequencing in a study of vaccination and CD4 T cells after COVID-19. On the study more broadly: Participants received two doses of either BNT162b2 or mRNA-1273 vaccine.

As to this clonotype: The antigen remains unidentified.

With the Oncomine TCR Beta short-read assay, DNA from cultured CD4+ T cells was sequenced. It was from cultured CD4+ T cells that genomic DNA was extracted. Using its own MiXCR run on the PCR reads, TCRdb lists one record per CDR3 protein. The profile covers about 23,000 distinct CDR3 sequences, with roughly 43% appearing a single time and approximately 5% taken by the ten largest. Study conclusions and caveats: The rise in median SARS-CoV-2-reactive clonotypes, from about 20 to 38, was not significant.

The CDR3 sequence is 16 residues long. The germline V gene has CDR1 MNHEY and CDR2 SMNVEV (reference sequence). The germline V and J ends were trimmed by 2 bases and 2 bases, with 16 bases remaining between them. Indicated time point: late sampling 161 to 241 days after vaccination in a few convalescent patients. Treatment reported: approximately nine-day PBMC culture with coronavirus spike peptide pools or control peptides (ViraFEST assay). The origin of this receptor is a human donor who had recovered from COVID-19. This chain uses TRBV27 with TRBJ2-7; no firm D call. Material: CD4+ T cells from blood, cultured in vitro, obtained about 7 months after SARS-CoV-2 vaccination. CDR3 nucleotides: TGTGCCAGCAGTTTACGGGCGCCTCCGGTACCCTACGAGCAGTACTTC. Protein: CASSLRAPPVPYEQYF.